A selection of T cell receptor beta chains follows, all from one sample in a study of T cells after yellow fever vaccination. Each CDR3 protein is one row after TCRdb ran MiXCR on the 5' RACE reads. The table shows some 220,000 distinct CDR3 sequences, with 2.5% to 3.5% occurring only once. The starting material was CD4+ T cells sorted from PBMCs, obtained 10 days after the yellow fever booster vaccination. These receptors all stem from a man younger than 35 who received the YFV17D yellow fever vaccine. CDR3s include the opening cysteine and the closing phenylalanine or tryptophan. The D gene is left open where the match is weak. Some rows have no size entry. The others give once, few or many, or a class for an expanded clone.

>TRBJ1-1|few|-|TRBV7-9
TGTGCCAGCGAACGGAACACTGAAGCTTTCTTT
CASERNTEAFF
>TRBJ1-5|many|-|TRBV6-6
TGTGCCAGCAGCCCGTCTAGAGCCGATCAGCCCCAGCATTTT
CASSPSRADQPQHF
>TRBJ1-4|few|-|TRBV7-2
TGTGCCAGCAGCTTCGGCCGGGGGCGGGGGGAAAAACTGTTTTTT
CASSFGRGRGEKLFF
>TRBJ1-5|-|-|TRBV7-9
TGTGCCAGCAGCTTAGAAGCGGGCAATCAGCCCCAGCATTTT
CASSLEAGNQPQHF
>TRBJ1-5|-|-|TRBV2
TGTGCCAGCAGCGGCGCAGGAGATCAGCCCCAGCATTTT
CASSGAGDQPQHF
>TRBJ1-2|many|-|TRBV6-5
TGTGCCAGCAGTTCCACCAGAAGGGGCCGCTATGGCTACACCTTC
CASSSTRRGRYGYTF
>TRBJ2-1|-|-|TRBV23-1
TGCGCCGACGGGAGTATGAGGGGGCCCTCCTACAATGAGCAGTTCTTC
CADGSMRGPSYNEQFF
>TRBJ2-5|many|-|TRBV5-5
TGTGCCAGCGCTCCGGGGACCTCCCAAGAGACCCAGTACTTC
CASAPGTSQETQYF
>TRBJ1-1|many|-|TRBV3-1
TGTGCCAGCAGCCCGAGACAGCACGACACTGAAGCTTTCTTT
CASSPRQHDTEAFF
>TRBJ1-6|-|-|TRBV12-3/TRBV12-4
TGTGCCAGCAGTTACCGGGACCATAAAATTTCACCCCTCCACTTT
CASSYRDHKISPLHF
>TRBJ2-1|many|-|TRBV11-2
TGTGCCAGCATCGGACCTCTCAATGAGCAGTTCTTC
CASIGPLNEQFF
>TRBJ1-6|few|-|TRBV7-2
TGTGCCAGCAGCTATCCCCGGGAGGGGGACTCACCCCTCCACTTT
CASSYPREGDSPLHF
>TRBJ1-2|-|-|TRBV20-1
TGCAGTGCTATCCAGGGTTTGGACTATGGCTACACCTTC
CSAIQGLDYGYTF
>TRBJ2-2|many|-|TRBV10-3
TGTGCCATCATGCCAGGGAACACCGGGGAGCTGTTTTTT
CAIMPGNTGELFF
>TRBJ1-5|many|-|TRBV6-6
TGTGCCAGCGGGCTTAGGGCGCCTCAGCATTTT
CASGLRAPQHF
>TRBJ2-7|many|-|TRBV5-6
TGTGCCAGCAGCTTCATGACCTACGAGCAGTACTTC
CASSFMTYEQYF
>TRBJ1-5|few|-|TRBV4-2
TGTGCCAGCAGCCAAGTCGCCGGGGTTCAGCCCCAGCATTTT
CASSQVAGVQPQHF
>TRBJ1-6|many|-|TRBV30
TGTGCCTGGAGTGGGACGGGGCTTAGGGCACCCCTCCACTTT
CAWSGTGLRAPLHF
>TRBJ1-2|many|-|TRBV4-3
TGCGCCAGCAGCCAGACTCCCGACAGGTCTGGCTACACCTTC
CASSQTPDRSGYTF
>TRBJ2-2|few|TRBD2|TRBV2
TGTGCCAGCAGTGGGGAGCGGGGGGGCCTGTCCGGGGAGCTGTTTTTT
CASSGERGGLSGELFF
>TRBJ1-1|many|-|TRBV5-1
TGCGCCAGCAGCTTGACAACGGCGGGGGAGACTGAAGCTTTCTTT
CASSLTTAGETEAFF
>TRBJ2-2|many|TRBD2|TRBV7-8
TGTGCCAGCAGCCAGAGCGGGGCCACCGGGGAGCTGTTTTTT
CASSQSGATGELFF
>TRBJ1-5|few|-|TRBV6-2/TRBV6-3
TGTGCCAGCAGTTACTCGAAACCCGGGGACCAGCCCCAGCATTTT
CASSYSKPGDQPQHF
>TRBJ2-5|many|-|TRBV5-5
TGTGCCAGCAGCTTGGAACTCCGACAAGAGACCCAGTACTTC
CASSLELRQETQYF
>TRBJ2-2|many|-|TRBV6-2/TRBV6-3
TGTGCCAGCAGCCGCATGGGGGACACCGGGGAGCTGTTTTTT
CASSRMGDTGELFF
>TRBJ2-2|few|-|TRBV24-1
TGTGCCACCAGTGTGTCCAGTGCCGGGGAGCTGTTTTTT
CATSVSSAGELFF
>TRBJ2-2|-|TRBD2|TRBV12-3/TRBV12-4
TGTGCCAGCCAGGCTAGCGGGGGGGCCGGCGGGGAGCTGTTTTTT
CASQASGGAGGELFF
>TRBJ1-5|few|TRBD1|TRBV2
TGTGCCAGCACCGCGACAGGGGGCCAGCAGCCCCAGCATTTT
CASTATGGQQPQHF
>TRBJ2-5|-|-|TRBV27
TGTGCCAGCAGTTTATCGTGGGGGGATCAGACCCAGTACTTC
CASSLSWGDQTQYF
>TRBJ2-5|-|-|TRBV7-2
TGTGCCAGCAGCTTAATCTGGCAAGAGACCCAGTACTTC
CASSLIWQETQYF
>TRBJ1-6|many|-|TRBV4-3
TGCGCCAGCAGCCCCGGACTGAATTCACCCCTCCACTTT
CASSPGLNSPLHF
>TRBJ1-4|-|-|TRBV4-1
TGCGCCAGCAGCCAGACGATACAGGGTCCTAATGAAAAACTGTTTTTT
CASSQTIQGPNEKLFF
>TRBJ2-1|few|-|TRBV12-3/TRBV12-4
TGTGCCAGCAGACAGGGTCTCGGTGAGCAGTTCTTC
CASRQGLGEQFF
>TRBJ1-5|many|-|TRBV20-1
TGCAGTGCTACAGACAGGTCCTTCTTCAATCAGCCCCAGCATTTT
CSATDRSFFNQPQHF
>TRBJ2-3|many|-|TRBV2
TGTGCCAGCAGCGAACAGGGATCAGGAGATACGCAGTATTTT
CASSEQGSGDTQYF
>TRBJ2-5|-|TRBD1|TRBV29-1
TGCAGCGTTGTACAGGGGGCTAGTAGGACCCAGTACTTC
CSVVQGASRTQYF
>TRBJ2-1|many|-|TRBV20-1
TGCAGTGCTAGCGAAGGCAGGAAGGGATCTAGGTACAATGAGCAGTTCTTC
CSASEGRKGSRYNEQFF
>TRBJ2-5|-|-|TRBV18
TGTGCCACCTCGGTCGGGGCGCAAGAGACCCAGTACTTC
CATSVGAQETQYF
>TRBJ2-5|-|TRBD2|TRBV12-3/TRBV12-4
TGTGCCAGCAGTTTCGGTCGAGGGAGGGGAGAGACCCAGTACTTC
CASSFGRGRGETQYF
>TRBJ2-5|-|-|TRBV3-1
TGTGCCAGCAGCCAAGATCTGGAGACCCAGTACTTC
CASSQDLETQYF
>TRBJ2-3|-|-|TRBV15
TGTGCCACCAGCAGTAACACAGATACGCAGTATTTT
CATSSNTDTQYF
>TRBJ1-1|many|-|TRBV7-8
TGTGCCAGCAGCTTGATCAGGGAAAACACTGAAGCTTTCTTT
CASSLIRENTEAFF
>TRBJ2-5|-|-|TRBV7-3
TGTGCCAGCAGCCGCCCGGAAGCCCAAGAGACCCAGTACTTC
CASSRPEAQETQYF
>TRBJ2-1|-|TRBD2|TRBV19
TGTGCCAGTAGTATAACCCCTCTAGCGGGGGGACGGGTTGAGCAGTTCTTC
CASSITPLAGGRVEQFF
>TRBJ1-2|few|TRBD1|TRBV4-2
TGTGCCAGCAGCCAAGAGAGGCAGGGGGCTAGCGGCTACACCTTC
CASSQERQGASGYTF